The clone carrying this TCR beta chain has more than one count but fewer than ten. The sample originates from a study of shared clonotypes between healthy human individuals. TCRdb keeps only in-frame clones here, not all; method: immunoSEQ multiplex PCR. Of some 2,400,000 clones detected, approximately 94% appear once; the ten largest clones hold 0.1% to 0.15%. CDR3 length equals 11 residues. Trimming took off 4 bases at V and 7 bases at J, with 10 bases between the two ends. Germline CDR1 SQVTM, CDR2 ANQGSEA. Sequencing input: naive CD4+ T cells sorted from blood. Subset defined: CD45RA+ positively selected. This chain joins TRBV29-1 and TRBJ1-2; D not certain. This clonotype was obtained from a man younger than 30 in good health. This CDR3 reads CSVGDGAGYTF. CDR3 in DNA: TGCAGCGTTGGAGATGGAGCTGGCTACACCTTC. The entire variable domain, with the rest obtained from reference TRBV29-1 and TRBJ1-2, is as follows: SAVISQKPSRDICQRGTSLTIQCQVDSQVTMMFWYRQQPGQSLTLIATANQGSEATYESGFVIDKFPISRPNLTFSTLTVSNMSPEDSSIYLCSVGDGAGYTFGSGTRLTVV.